The source of this T cell receptor beta chain is a study of shared clonotypes between healthy human individuals. Study-level points and caveats: Estimated clonotype richness was generally higher in naive than memory subsets.

The CDR3 has 17 amino acids. V lost 1 base and J lost 5, with 20 bases in between. The germline gives CDR1 SGHAT, CDR2 FQDESV (reference sequence). CD45RO-negative cells were positively selected for CCR7, leaving out terminally differentiated effector memory CD45RA+ cells. A word on this clone: Antigen unknown.

The assay was immunoSEQ multiplex PCR, and TCRdb's table has in-frame clones only and misses some. This table holds approximately 2,000,000 clones, roughly 95% found once. The receptor comes from a man between 18 and 35 years old in good health. Some clones in this sample may be carry-over from other donors' samples. This chain connects TRBV11-1 to TRBJ2-5; D remains unclear. Sequenced input: naive CD8+ T cells from PBMCs. The CDR3 DNA follows: TGTGCCAGCAGCTTAGTGGGCCGCGAACATCTAGGGGAGACCCAGTACTTC. Translated: CASSLVGREHLGETQYF.